The clone carrying this T cell receptor beta chain showed up many times. The sample belongs to a study of spatial heterogeneity in lung cancer. Indicated time point: sample taken at primary tumor resection. Sequencing was performed on whole RNA extracted from tumor and nontumor lung tissue, or from frozen PBMC, and the material was left unsorted. TCRdb called the 5' RACE reads again in MiXCR, with one record for every CDR3 protein. The sample has approximately 52,000 distinct CDR3 sequences, roughly 6.5% seen once. V trimming: 4 bases; J trimming: 5 bases; junction bases outside the gene matches: 5. Germline CDR1 is SGHTA and CDR2 is FQGTGA. This CDR3 has 15 amino acids.

The source material was PBMCs, sampled at surgery. V is TRBV7-3 and J is TRBJ1-6; 7 nucleotides align to TRBD1. The source of this sequence is a female donor with early-stage non-small cell lung cancer. The chain's CDR3 is CASSWTGGDNSPLHF. In DNA form, the CDR3 reads TGTGCCAGCAGCTGGACAGGCGGCGATAATTCACCCCTCCACTTT.